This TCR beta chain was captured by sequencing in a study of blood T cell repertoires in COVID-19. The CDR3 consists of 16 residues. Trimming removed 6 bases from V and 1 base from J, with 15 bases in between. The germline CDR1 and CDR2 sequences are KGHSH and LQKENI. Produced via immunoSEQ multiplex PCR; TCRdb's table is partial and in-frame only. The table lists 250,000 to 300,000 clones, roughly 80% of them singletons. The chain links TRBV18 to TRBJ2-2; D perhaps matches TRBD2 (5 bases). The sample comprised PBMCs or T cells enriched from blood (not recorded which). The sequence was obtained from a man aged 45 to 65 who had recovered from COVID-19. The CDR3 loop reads CASSSGRAQNTGELFF. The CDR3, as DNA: TGTGCCAGCTCGTCCGGGCGGGCTCAGAACACCGGGGAGCTGTTTTTT.